The 14 T cell receptor beta chains given below trace back to one sample, sequenced in a study of blood T cell repertoires in COVID-19. Generated by immunoSEQ multiplex PCR, the TCRdb table keeps only in-frame clones and is missing some. In the table there are about 110,000 clones, more than 65% of which are singletons. The sequenced sample was peripheral blood. The receptors stem from an elderly woman with active or convalescent COVID-19.

This clone appeared a single time. J is TRBJ1-1 and V is TRBV4-2, with TRBD1 identical over 8 bases. This CDR3 is 15 amino acids long. Germline V lookup: CDR1 LGHNA, CDR2 YNFKEQ. Unmatched junction bases numbered 7, after V lost 4 bases and J lost 3 bases. The CDR3 coding sequence is TGTGCCAGCAGCCCACGGACAGGGAGGGACACTGAAGCTTTCTTT. It encodes CASSPRTGRDTEAFF.

This chain joins TRBV29-1 and TRBJ2-1; D unresolved. Trimming took 2 bases from V and 7 from J, leaving 9 bases between them. CDR3 length: 12 amino acids. Germline CDR1 reads SQVTM; CDR2 reads ANQGSEA. As DNA, the CDR3 is TGCAGCGTTGAACCAACTACGAATGAGCAGTTCTTC. Protein: CSVEPTTNEQFF.

Comments on this clone: The identical CDR3 is also encoded by other nucleotide sequences in the sample. J is TRBJ2-1 and V is TRBV7-2; D possibly corresponds to TRBD2 (6 bases). Trimming removed 1 base from V and 4 bases from J, with 11 bases in between. CDR1 SGHTA and CDR2 FQGNSA come from the germline V gene. CDR3 length: 15 residues. This CDR3 reads CASSLGLSGYNEQFF. CDR3 DNA sequence: TGTGCCAGCAGCTTAGGCCTTAGCGGATACAATGAGCAGTTCTTC.

This chain joins TRBV3-1 (or the pseudogene TRBV3-2) and TRBJ2-1, with 16 bases identical to TRBD2. This CDR3 has 17 residues. Germline CDR1 is LGHDT and CDR2 is YNNKEL (reference sequence). With 4 bases clipped from V and 7 bases from J, the junction kept 7 bases outside the gene matches. This CDR3 is CASSPSTGLAGGNEQFF. The DNA for the CDR3 is TGTGCCAGCAGCCCTTCCACGGGACTAGCGGGAGGGAATGAGCAGTTCTTC.

The J gene is TRBJ2-1, the V gene TRBV7-2, with D tentatively TRBD2 (6 bases). There are 14 residues in the CDR3. CDR1 and CDR2 from the germline V gene are SGHTA and FQGNSA. Trimming cost V 0 bases and J 8 bases, with 11 bases left between them. This CDR3 reads CASSLAGLLHEQFF. The CDR3 DNA reads TGTGCCAGCAGCTTAGCGGGACTTCTCCATGAGCAGTTCTTC.

The sample holds one count of this clone. This chain joins TRBV6-5 and TRBJ2-3; TRBD1 aligns across 8 bases. The germline V gene encodes CDR1 MNHEY and CDR2 SVGAGI. The junction had 14 bases not matched to a gene; V was cut back by 6 bases and J by 9 bases. The CDR3 loop spans 15 amino acids. CDR3 loop: CASRPGQVHEGTQYF. The CDR3 DNA is TGTGCCAGCAGGCCGGGACAGGTTCACGAAGGGACGCAGTATTTT.

V is TRBV11-2 and J is TRBJ1-5; D is perhaps TRBD1 (6 bases). The ends were cut back, 4 bases at V and 0 bases at J, with 16 bases in the middle. Germline V gives CDR1 SGHAT, CDR2 FQNNGV. CDR3 length: 17 amino acids. CDR3 protein: CASSWGLGAYSNQPQHF. The CDR3 nucleotides are TGTGCCAGCAGCTGGGGGCTGGGGGCTTATAGCAATCAGCCCCAGCATTTT.

This chain links TRBV5-4 with TRBJ2-7; 9 positions match TRBD1. CDR1 is SGHNT, CDR2 YYREEE, per germline (reference sequence). J lost 0 bases, V lost 0 bases, and 1 base had no gene match. The CDR3 totals 15 residues. The CDR3 protein is CASSLEGQGSYEQYF. For the CDR3, the DNA is TGTGCCAGCAGCTTGGAGGGACAGGGCTCCTACGAGCAGTACTTC.

CDR3 sequence reads: CASSLIVGAYEQYF. CDR3 sequence (DNA): TGTGCCAGCAGTTTAATTGTTGGGGCGTACGAGCAGTACTTC. The V and J genes are TRBV27 and TRBJ2-7, with D maybe TRBD1 (5 bases). Germline CDR1 and CDR2: MNHEY and SMNVEV (reference sequence). V lost 2 bases to trimming and J lost 4 bases, with 12 bases between them. The CDR3 is 14 residues long.

This sequence joins TRBV18 and TRBJ1-6; D might be TRBD1 (5 bases). V was trimmed by 2 bases and J by 7 bases, leaving 15 bases between them. Germline lookup yields CDR1 KGHSH and CDR2 LQKENI. The CDR3 totals 16 residues. The CDR3 region is CASSPSQGSWNSPLHF. DNA for the CDR3: TGTGCCAGCTCACCAAGCCAGGGAAGTTGGAATTCACCCCTCCACTTT.

The CDR3 coding sequence is TGTGCCAGCAGCGTAAATCCGACTGCCGGTGTGCAGTACTTC. It yields the protein CASSVNPTAGVQYF. The J gene is TRBJ2-7, the V gene TRBV9; D remains ambiguous. The V end lost 1 base, the J end lost 9 bases, and 17 bases lay between the germline ends. This CDR3 is 14 amino acids long. Germline V lookup: CDR1 SGDLS, CDR2 YYNGEE.

The chain joins TRBV19 to TRBJ1-4; 9 bases agree with TRBD1. J was trimmed by 5 bases and V by 3 bases; bases with no gene match: 4. The CDR3 is 15 residues long. In germline, CDR1 is LNHDA, CDR2 SQIVND (reference sequence). CDR3 nucleotide sequence: TGTGCCAGTAGTATGCAAGGACAGGGGAATGAAAAACTGTTTTTT. Translated: CASSMQGQGNEKLFF.

The rearrangement links TRBV30 to TRBJ2-4; the match to TRBD1 covers 11 bases. Looked up from germline, CDR1 is GTSNPN and CDR2 is SVGIG (reference sequence). The CDR3 has 16 residues. V dropped 1 base and J dropped 6; count of bases not matched to a gene: 8. CDR3 DNA sequence: TGTGCCTGGAGTGCCCAGCGGACAGGGGGCGGAAACATTCAGTACTTC. It specifies CAWSAQRTGGGNIQYF.

The chain is built from TRBV9 and TRBJ1-3; TRBD1 is a possible D gene (5 bases). This CDR3 region has 18 residues. Germline CDR1 SGDLS, CDR2 YYNGEE. Trimming cost V 0 bases and J 1 base, with 17 bases left between them. Written as DNA, the CDR3 is TGTGCCAGCAGCGTAGACCCAGCCCCACCAGGGTCTGGAAACACCATATATTTT. Its protein product is CASSVDPAPPGSGNTIYF. Filled out from reference TRBV9 and TRBJ1-3, the complete variable domain reads DSGVTQTPKHLITATGQRVTLRCSPRSGDLSVYWYQQSLDQGLQFLIQYYNGEERAKGNILERFSAQQFPDLHSELNLSSLELGDSALYFCASSVDPAPPGSGNTIYFGEGSWLTVV.